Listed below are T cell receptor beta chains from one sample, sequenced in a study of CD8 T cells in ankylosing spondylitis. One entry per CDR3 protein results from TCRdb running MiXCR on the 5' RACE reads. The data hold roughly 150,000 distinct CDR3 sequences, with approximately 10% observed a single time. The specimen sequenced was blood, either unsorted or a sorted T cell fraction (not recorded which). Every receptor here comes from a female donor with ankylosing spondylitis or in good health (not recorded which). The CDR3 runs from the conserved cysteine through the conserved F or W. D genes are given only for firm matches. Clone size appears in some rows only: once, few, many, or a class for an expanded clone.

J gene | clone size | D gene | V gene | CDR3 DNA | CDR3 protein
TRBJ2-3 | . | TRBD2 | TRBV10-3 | TGTGCCATCAGCGGGGGGGAGGACGAATTCCCTCAAGATACGCAGTATTTT | CAISGGEDEFPQDTQYF
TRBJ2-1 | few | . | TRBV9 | TGTGCCAGCAGCGTAGGGAGCCGGAGCGGTAATGAGCAGTTCTTC | CASSVGSRSGNEQFF
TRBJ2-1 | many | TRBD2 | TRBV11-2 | TGTGCCAGCAGCTTAGAGCTAGCGGTTTACAATGAGCAGTTCTTC | CASSLELAVYNEQFF
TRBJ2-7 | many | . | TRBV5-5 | TGTGCCAGCAGCCCCTATTTCGACGAGCAGTACTTC | CASSPYFDEQYF
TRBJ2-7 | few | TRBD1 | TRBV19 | TGTGCCAGTAGCGATATACAGGGGCTCTTTGGCGAGCAGTACTTC | CASSDIQGLFGEQYF
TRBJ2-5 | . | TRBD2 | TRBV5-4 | TGTGCCAGCAGCTTGTTGTCGGGAGGGGCTCAAGAGACCCAGTACTTC | CASSLLSGGAQETQYF
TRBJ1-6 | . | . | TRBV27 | TGTGCCAGCAGTGGATGGTTTGGGGGAAAGTATAATTCACCCCTCCACTTT | CASSGWFGGKYNSPLHF
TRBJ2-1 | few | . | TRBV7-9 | TGTGCCAGCAGCTCAGGACGAGAGAACAATGAGCAGTTCTTC | CASSSGRENNEQFF
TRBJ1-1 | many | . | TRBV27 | TGTGCCAGTCGGTGGGGACAGAACACTGAAGCTTTCTTT | CASRWGQNTEAFF
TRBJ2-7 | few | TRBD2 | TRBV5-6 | TGTGCCAGCAGCCCCTCGGTAGCGGGAGCGGTAGAGTACGAGCAGTACTTC | CASSPSVAGAVEYEQYF
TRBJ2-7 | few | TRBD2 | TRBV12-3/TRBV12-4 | TGTGCCTTCAGTTTTGGGGGACTAGCCGACCCTTTTACCTACGAGCAGTACTTC | CAFSFGGLADPFTYEQYF
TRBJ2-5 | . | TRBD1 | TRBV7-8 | TGTGCCAGCAGCCCCTGGACAGGACAAGAGACCCAGTACTTC | CASSPWTGQETQYF
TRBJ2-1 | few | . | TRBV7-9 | TGTGCCAGCAGCTTAAGGGTGAGGACAGAGAACAATGAGCAGTTCTTC | CASSLRVRTENNEQFF
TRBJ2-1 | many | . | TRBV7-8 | TGTGCCAGCAGCTTAGCCCCATGGCAAGTCCTCTACAATGAGCAGTTCTTC | CASSLAPWQVLYNEQFF
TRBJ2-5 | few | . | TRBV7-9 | TGTGCCAGCAGCTCGAGAGGACTTTTGGAGACCCAGTACTTC | CASSSRGLLETQYF